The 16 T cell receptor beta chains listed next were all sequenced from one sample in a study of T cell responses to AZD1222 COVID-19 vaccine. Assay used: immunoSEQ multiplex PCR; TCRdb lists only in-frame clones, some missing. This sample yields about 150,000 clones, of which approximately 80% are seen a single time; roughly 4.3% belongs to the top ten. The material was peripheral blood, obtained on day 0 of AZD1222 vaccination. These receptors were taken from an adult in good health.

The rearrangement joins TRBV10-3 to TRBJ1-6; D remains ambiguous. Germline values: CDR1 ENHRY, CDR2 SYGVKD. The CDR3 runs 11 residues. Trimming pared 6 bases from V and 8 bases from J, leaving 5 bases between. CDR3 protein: CAIRGDSPLHF. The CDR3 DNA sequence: TGTGCCATCAGGGGCGATTCACCCCTCCACTTT.

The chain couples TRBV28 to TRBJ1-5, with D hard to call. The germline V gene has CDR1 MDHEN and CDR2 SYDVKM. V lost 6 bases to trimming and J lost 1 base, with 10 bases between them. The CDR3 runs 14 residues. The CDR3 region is CASRPDLSNQPQHF. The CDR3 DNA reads TGTGCCAGCAGGCCTGACCTAAGCAATCAGCCCCAGCATTTT.

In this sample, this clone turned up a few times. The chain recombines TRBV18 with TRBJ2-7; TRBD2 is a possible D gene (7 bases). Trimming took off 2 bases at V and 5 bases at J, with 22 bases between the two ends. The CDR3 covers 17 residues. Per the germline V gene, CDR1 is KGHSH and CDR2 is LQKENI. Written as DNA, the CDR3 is TGTGCCAGCTCACCAGGCGGGGGCCCCCTTAAGAAGCACGAGCAGTACTTC. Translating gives CASSPGGGPLKKHEQYF.

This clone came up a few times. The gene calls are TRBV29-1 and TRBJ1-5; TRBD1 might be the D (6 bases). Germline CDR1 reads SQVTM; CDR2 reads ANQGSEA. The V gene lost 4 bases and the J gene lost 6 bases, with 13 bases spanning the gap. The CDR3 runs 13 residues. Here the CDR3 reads CSVARGDGQPQHF. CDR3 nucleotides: TGCAGCGTTGCCAGGGGCGACGGTCAGCCCCAGCATTTT.

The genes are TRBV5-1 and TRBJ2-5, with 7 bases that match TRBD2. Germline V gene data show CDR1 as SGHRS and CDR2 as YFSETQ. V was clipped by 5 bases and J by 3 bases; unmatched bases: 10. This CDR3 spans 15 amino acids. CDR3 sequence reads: CASSLGGGMEETQYF. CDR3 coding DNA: TGCGCCAGCAGTCTCGGCGGGGGAATGGAAGAGACCCAGTACTTC.

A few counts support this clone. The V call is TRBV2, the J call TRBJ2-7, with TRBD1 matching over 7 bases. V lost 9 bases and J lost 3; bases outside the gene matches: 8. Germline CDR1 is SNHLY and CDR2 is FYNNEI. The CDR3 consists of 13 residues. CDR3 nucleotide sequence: TGTGCCAGTTCCCGGGACAGTGACTACGAGCAGTACTTC. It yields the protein CASSRDSDYEQYF.

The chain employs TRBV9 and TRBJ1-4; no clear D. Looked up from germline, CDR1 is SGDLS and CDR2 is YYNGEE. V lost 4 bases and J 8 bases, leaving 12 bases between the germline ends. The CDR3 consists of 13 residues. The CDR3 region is CASSPLPGEKLFF. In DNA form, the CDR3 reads TGTGCCAGCAGCCCGCTCCCGGGGGAAAAACTGTTTTTT. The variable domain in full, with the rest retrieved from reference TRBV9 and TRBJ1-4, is DSGVTQTPKHLITATGQRVTLRCSPRSGDLSVYWYQQSLDQGLQFLIQYYNGEERAKGNILERFSAQQFPDLHSELNLSSLELGDSALYFCASSPLPGEKLFFGSGTQLSVL.

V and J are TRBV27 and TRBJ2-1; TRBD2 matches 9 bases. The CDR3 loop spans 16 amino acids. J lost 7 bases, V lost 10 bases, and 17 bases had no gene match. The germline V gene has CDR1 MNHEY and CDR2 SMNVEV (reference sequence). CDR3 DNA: TGTGCCACCAAACTGCGGCCCAGCGGGGGGTGGAATGAGCAGTTCTTC. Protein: CATKLRPSGGWNEQFF.

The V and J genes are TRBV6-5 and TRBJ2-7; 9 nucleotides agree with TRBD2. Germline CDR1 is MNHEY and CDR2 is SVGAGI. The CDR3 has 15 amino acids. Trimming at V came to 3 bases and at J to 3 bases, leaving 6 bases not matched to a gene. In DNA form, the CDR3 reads TGTGCCAGCAGTTATCGCGTTAGCGGGGGCTACGAGCAGTACTTC. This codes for CASSYRVSGGYEQYF.

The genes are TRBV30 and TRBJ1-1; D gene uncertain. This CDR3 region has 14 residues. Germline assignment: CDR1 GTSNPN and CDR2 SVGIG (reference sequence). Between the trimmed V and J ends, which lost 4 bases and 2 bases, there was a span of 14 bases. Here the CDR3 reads CAWNIGQINTEAFF. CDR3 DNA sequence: TGTGCCTGGAATATAGGGCAGATAAACACTGAAGCTTTCTTT.

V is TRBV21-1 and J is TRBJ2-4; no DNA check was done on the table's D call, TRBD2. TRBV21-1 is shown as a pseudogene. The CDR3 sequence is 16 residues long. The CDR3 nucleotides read TGTGCCAGCAGCCGCCGGGCGGGGTGGTCCAAAAACATTCAGTACTTC. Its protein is CASSRRAGWSKNIQYF.

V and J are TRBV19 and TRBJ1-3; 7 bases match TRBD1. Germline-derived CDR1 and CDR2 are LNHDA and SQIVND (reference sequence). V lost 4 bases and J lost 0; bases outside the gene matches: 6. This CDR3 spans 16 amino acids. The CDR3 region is CASSTDRRRSGNTIYF. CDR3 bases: TGTGCCAGTAGTACGGACAGGAGACGCTCTGGAAACACCATATATTTT.

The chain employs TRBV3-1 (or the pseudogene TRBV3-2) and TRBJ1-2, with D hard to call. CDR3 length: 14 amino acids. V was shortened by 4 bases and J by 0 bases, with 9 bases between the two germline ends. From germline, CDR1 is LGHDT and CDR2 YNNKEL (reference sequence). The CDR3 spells CASSLRRSNYGYTF. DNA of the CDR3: TGTGCCAGCAGCCTTAGACGGTCTAACTATGGCTACACCTTC.

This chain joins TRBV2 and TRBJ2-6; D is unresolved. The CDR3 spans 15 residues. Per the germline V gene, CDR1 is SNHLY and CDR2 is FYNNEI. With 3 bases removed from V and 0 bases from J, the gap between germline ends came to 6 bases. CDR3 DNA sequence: TGTGCCAGCAGTGAGGGTTTCTCTGGGGCCAACGTCCTGACTTTC. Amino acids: CASSEGFSGANVLTF.

In DNA, the CDR3 is TGTGCCAGCAGCTCGTCCGGGACAGGCAATCAGCCCCAGCATTTT. Translated: CASSSSGTGNQPQHF. This chain connects TRBV5-8 to TRBJ1-5; 7 bases fit TRBD1. The CDR3 runs 15 residues. The germline CDR1 and CDR2 sequences are SGHTS and YDEGEE. Trimming at V came to 3 bases and at J to 2 bases, leaving 5 bases not matched to a gene.

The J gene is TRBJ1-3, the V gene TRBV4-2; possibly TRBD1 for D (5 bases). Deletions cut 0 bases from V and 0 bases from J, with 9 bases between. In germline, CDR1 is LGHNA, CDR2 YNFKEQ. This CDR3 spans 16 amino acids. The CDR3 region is CASSQDGGDSGNTIYF. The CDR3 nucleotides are TGTGCCAGCAGCCAAGATGGAGGGGACTCTGGAAACACCATATATTTT.